This TCR beta chain emerged from a study of regulatory T cells in long-lasting Graves disease (dated by TCRdb to the early 2020s). About the full investigation: Persistent Graves' disease was defined as persistently positive TSH receptor autoantibodies together with antithyroid drug treatment for over 5 years. Persistent Graves' disease patients were compared with newly diagnosed Graves' disease patients by peripheral blood TCR sequencing and RNA sequencing. The study was conducted in China and was registered as a clinical trial. A total of roughly 35 samples underwent TCR sequencing: about 13 from persistent and around 20 from newly diagnosed Graves' disease patients. Persistent Graves' disease patients in the clinical cohort had taken antithyroid drugs for roughly ten years on average. Broader findings and caveats from the paper: The authors acknowledged the small sample size as a limitation that may reduce accuracy. Lower TCR Shannon entropy and fewer highly expanded clones were observed in persistent Graves' disease patients than in newly diagnosed patients, which suggested clonal expansion. Peripheral blood alone was examined, since thyroid tissue, which constituted the primary lesion, could not be accessed. Only the TCR beta chain was sequenced and analyzed. TRBV28, TRBJ1-2 and TRBJ2-5 were preferentially used in persistent disease, while TRBV20-1 and TRBJ2-1 were favored in newly diagnosed disease. Patients with persistent disease shared more public clonotypes (about 2,900) than newly diagnosed patients did (966).

V is trimmed back by 5 bases and J by 0 bases, and the junction contains 1 base that no gene match accounts for. There are 15 amino acids in the CDR3, from cysteine to phenylalanine inclusive. The retained sequence is limited to the CDR3, 45 bases, with the frame set at the first base. CDR1 and CDR2 were assigned from the germline V gene as KGHSH and LQKENI. About this clonotype itself: Its target antigen remains unknown. Base qualities are not provided; no much larger clone lies one nucleotide away.

Library generation was performed with multiplex PCR. This sample was sequenced with an Illumina HiSeq 4000. CDR3 regions were amplified by Arm-PCR with iRepertoire HTBI primers to construct TCR beta libraries. Before sequencing, the PCR products went through gel purification. Per the source publication's procedure: A total of 62 TRBV and some 15 TRBJ segments were identified across samples and were used for gene usage analysis of CDR3 amino acid clonotypes. COPE and FqMerger were used to merge filtered high-quality paired reads into contigs. BLAST was used to align contigs to IMGT TRBV, TRBD and TRBJ reference genes, and CDR3 was defined according to IMGT. Clonotypes above 0.1% frequency were classified as highly expanded clones. Shannon entropy was used to measure repertoire diversity, and the Gini coefficient was used to measure V-J evenness. Public clonotypes were defined as clonotypes shared by more than one individual. TCRdb redid the processing of the public reads, applying fastp at Q25 and MiXCR, and retained in-frame beta chains. Entries that share a CDR3 protein sequence are merged under the most common genes and DNA. The V and J calls shown here were made by TCRdb, not taken from the authors' results. This sample lists around 340,000 distinct CDR3 sequences; about 19% were detected once. Together, the top ten hold just under 30% of the sample.

The time point label, read with the paper, signifies: persistent/refractory GD, antithyroid drugs over 5 years with positive TRAb. RNA was extracted from PBMCs in TRIzol for both TCR sequencing and RNA sequencing. Graves' disease was diagnosed according to American Thyroid Association guidelines. The patients came from an endocrinology department in Xi'an, China. Each patient gave approximately 9 milliliters of peripheral blood, collected in an EDTA anticoagulant tube. Ficoll Paque Plus density gradient separation was used to isolate PBMCs, and no further T cell sorting was done. An Agilent 2100 Bioanalyzer and agarose gel were used to assess RNA quality, and a NanoDrop 2000 was used to measure RNA concentration.

The specimen comprised peripheral blood mononuclear cells (PBMCs), sampled when the disease was refractory, from a patient treated with antithyroid drugs. The chain is encoded by TRBV18 joined to TRBJ2-2; the central 9 bases match TRBD1. The TCR comes from a female donor with Graves disease. The CDR3 is CASSDRGTNTGELFF. In nucleotides, the sequence is TGTGCCAGCTCAGACAGGGGGACGAACACCGGGGAGCTGTTTTTT.